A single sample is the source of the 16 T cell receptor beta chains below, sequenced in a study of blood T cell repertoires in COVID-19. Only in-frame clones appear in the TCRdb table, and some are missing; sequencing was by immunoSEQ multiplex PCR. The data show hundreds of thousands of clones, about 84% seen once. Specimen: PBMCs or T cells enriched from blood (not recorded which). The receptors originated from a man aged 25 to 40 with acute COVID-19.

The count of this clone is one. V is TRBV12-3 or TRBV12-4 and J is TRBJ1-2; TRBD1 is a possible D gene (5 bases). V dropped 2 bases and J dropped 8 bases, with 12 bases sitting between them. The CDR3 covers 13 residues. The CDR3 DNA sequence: TGTGCCAGCAGTTTACTCCGGGGGAAGGGCTACACCTTC. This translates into CASSLLRGKGYTF.

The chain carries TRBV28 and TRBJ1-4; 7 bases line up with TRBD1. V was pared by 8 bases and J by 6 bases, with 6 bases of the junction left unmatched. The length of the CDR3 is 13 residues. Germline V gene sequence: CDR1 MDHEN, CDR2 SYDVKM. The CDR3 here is CASRGQVYEKLFF. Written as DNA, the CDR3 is TGTGCCAGCCGCGGACAGGTTTATGAAAAACTGTTTTTT.

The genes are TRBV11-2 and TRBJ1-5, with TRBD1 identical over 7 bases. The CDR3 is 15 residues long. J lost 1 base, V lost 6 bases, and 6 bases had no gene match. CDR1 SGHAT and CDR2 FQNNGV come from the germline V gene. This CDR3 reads CASSTGTVSNQPQHF. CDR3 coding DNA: TGTGCCAGCAGTACCGGGACAGTGAGCAATCAGCCCCAGCATTTT. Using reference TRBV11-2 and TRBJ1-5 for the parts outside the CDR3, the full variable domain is EAGVAQSPRYKIIEKRQSVAFWCNPISGHATLYWYQQILGQGPKLLIQFQNNGVVDDSQLPKDRFSAERLKGVDSTLKIQPAKLEDSAVYLCASSTGTVSNQPQHFGDGTRLSIL.

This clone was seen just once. CDR3 residues: CSTRYQETQYF. CDR3 nucleotide sequence: TGCAGCACGCGGTACCAAGAGACCCAGTACTTC. The V gene is TRBV29-1, the J gene TRBJ2-5; the D is unclear. Trimming shortened V by 8 bases and J by 0 bases, and 7 bases separated the two germline ends. Germline V gives CDR1 SQVTM, CDR2 ANQGSEA. The CDR3 is 11 residues long. The full variable domain, its missing parts supplied by reference TRBV29-1 and TRBJ2-5, is SAVISQKPSRDICQRGTSLTIQCQVDSQVTMMFWYRQQPGQSLTLIATANQGSEATYESGFVIDKFPISRPNLTFSTLTVSNMSPEDSSIYLCSTRYQETQYFGPGTRLLVL.

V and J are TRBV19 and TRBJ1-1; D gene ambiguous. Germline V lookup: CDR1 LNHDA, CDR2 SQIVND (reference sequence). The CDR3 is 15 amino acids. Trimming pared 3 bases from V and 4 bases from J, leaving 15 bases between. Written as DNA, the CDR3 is TGTGCCAGTAGTATCCAAGGAGGAAAAGGCACTGAAGCTTTCTTT. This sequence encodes CASSIQGGKGTEAFF.

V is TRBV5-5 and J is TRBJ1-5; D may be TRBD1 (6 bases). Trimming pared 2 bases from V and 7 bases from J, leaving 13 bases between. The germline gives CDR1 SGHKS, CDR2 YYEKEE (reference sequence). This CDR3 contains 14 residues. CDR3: CASSFRQEDQPQHF. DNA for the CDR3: TGTGCCAGCAGCTTCCGACAGGAGGACCAGCCCCAGCATTTT.

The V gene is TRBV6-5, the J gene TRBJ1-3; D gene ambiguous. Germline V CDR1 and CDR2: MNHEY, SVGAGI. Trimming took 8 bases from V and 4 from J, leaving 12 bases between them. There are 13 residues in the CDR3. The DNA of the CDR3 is TGTGCCAGCGCATTATGGCCAGGAAACACCATATATTTT. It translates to CASALWPGNTIYF.

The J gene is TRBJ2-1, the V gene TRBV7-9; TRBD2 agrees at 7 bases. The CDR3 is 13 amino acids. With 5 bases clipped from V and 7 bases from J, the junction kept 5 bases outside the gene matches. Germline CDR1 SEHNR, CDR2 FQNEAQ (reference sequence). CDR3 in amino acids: CASSHAGGNEQFF. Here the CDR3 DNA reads TGTGCCAGCAGCCATGCCGGGGGGAATGAGCAGTTCTTC. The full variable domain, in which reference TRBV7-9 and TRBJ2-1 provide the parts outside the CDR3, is DTGVSQNPRHKITKRGQNVTFRCDPISEHNRLYWYRQTLGQGPEFLTYFQNEAQLEKSRLLSDRFSAERPKGSFSTLEIQRTEQGDSAMYLCASSHAGGNEQFFGPGTRLTVL.

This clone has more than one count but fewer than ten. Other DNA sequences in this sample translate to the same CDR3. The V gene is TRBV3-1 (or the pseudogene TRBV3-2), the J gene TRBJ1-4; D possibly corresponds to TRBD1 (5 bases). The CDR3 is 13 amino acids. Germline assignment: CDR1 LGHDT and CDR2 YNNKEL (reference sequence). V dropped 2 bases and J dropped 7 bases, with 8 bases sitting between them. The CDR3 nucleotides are TGTGCCAGCAGCCAACGGGGGAGTGAAAAACTGTTTTTT. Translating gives CASSQRGSEKLFF.

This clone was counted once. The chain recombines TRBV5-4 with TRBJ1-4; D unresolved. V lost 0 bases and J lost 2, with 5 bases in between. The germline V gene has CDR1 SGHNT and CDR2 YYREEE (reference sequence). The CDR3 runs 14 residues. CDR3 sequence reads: CASSLAATNEKLFF. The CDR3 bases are TGTGCCAGCAGCTTGGCTGCGACTAATGAAAAACTGTTTTTT.

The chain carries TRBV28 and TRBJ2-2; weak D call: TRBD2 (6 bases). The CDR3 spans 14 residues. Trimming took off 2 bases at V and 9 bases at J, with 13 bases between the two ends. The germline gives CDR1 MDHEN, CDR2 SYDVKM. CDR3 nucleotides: TGTGCCAGCAGTTTACCGGACTATAGGAGGGAGCTGTTTTTT. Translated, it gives CASSLPDYRRELFF.

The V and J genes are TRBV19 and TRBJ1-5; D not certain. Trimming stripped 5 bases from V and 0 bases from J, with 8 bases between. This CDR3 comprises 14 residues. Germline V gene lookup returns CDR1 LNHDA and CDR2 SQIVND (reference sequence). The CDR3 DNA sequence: TGTGCCAGTAGTTGGCAGGATAGCAATCAGCCCCAGCATTTT. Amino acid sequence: CASSWQDSNQPQHF.

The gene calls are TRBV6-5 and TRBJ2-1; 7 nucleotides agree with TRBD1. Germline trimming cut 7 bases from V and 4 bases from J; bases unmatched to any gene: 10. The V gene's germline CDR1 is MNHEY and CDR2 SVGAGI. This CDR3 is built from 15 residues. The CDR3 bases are TGTGCCAGCATTAACCGACAGGGAACATACAATGAGCAGTTCTTC. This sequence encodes CASINRQGTYNEQFF.

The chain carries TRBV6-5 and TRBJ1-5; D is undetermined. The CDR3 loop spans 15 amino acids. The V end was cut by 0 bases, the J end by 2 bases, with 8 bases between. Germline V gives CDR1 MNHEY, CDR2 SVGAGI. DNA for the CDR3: TGTGCCAGCAGTTACTCCTATGCGGGCAATCAGCCCCAGCATTTT. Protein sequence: CASSYSYAGNQPQHF.

The CDR3 here is CASSAGGPNEKLFF. For the CDR3, the DNA is TGCGCCAGCAGTGCGGGGGGCCCTAATGAAAAACTGTTTTTT. The rearrangement uses TRBV10-1 and TRBJ1-4; D is possibly TRBD1 (6 bases). Germline V gene data show CDR1 as WNHNN and CDR2 as SYGVQD (reference sequence). This CDR3 contains 14 residues. V was shortened by 4 bases and J by 3 bases, with 9 bases between the two germline ends.

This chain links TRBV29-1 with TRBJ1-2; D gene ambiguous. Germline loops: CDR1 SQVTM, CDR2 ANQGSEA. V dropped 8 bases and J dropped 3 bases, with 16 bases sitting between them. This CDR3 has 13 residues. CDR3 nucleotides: TGCAGCCCACGCTCAGCGGCGGACTATGGCTACACCTTC. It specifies CSPRSAADYGYTF.